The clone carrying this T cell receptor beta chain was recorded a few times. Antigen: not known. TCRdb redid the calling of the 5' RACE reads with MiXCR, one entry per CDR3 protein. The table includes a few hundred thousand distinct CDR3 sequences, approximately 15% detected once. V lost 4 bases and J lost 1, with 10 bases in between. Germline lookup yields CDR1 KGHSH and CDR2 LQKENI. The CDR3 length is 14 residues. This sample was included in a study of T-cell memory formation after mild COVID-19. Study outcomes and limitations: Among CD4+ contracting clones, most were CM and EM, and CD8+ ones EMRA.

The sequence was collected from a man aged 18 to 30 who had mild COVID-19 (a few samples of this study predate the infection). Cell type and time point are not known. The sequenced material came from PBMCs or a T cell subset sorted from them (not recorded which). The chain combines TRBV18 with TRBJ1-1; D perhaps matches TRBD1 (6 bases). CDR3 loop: CASSRLDRNTEAFF. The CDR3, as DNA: TGTGCCAGCTCACGTTTGGACAGGAACACTGAAGCTTTCTTT.